The entry that follows covers one T cell receptor (beta chain) sequence. No antigen is known for it. The V end was cut by 3 bases, the J end by 2 bases, with 7 bases between. Germline lookup yields CDR1 LGHNA and CDR2 YNFKEQ. The CDR3 extends over 13 amino acids. This record comes from a study of lymphopenia after photon versus proton radiotherapy. Study-level findings and limits: Under photons, naive T cells and diversity fell while effector/memory populations rose. A bigger post-nadir fall in TCR diversity correlated inversely with survival time in deceased patients. Oligoclonal CD8+ Temra expansion after nadir drove photon patients' diversity drop.

Using immunoSEQ multiplex PCR, the repertoire was profiled, and TCRdb retains in-frame clones only, with some absent. The sample lists about 70,000 clones, around 87% seen once, with about 10% in the top ten. Sample: peripheral blood, taken from a patient treated with proton-based radiotherapy. The chain is built from TRBV4-2 and TRBJ1-1; tentative D call: TRBD1 (6 bases). The receptor's source is a man of 80 years or more with esophageal cancer. DNA for the CDR3: TGTGCCAGCAGCCAGGACAGCAACACTGAAGCTTTCTTT. It yields the protein CASSQDSNTEAFF.